This TCR beta chain came from a study of shared clonotypes between healthy human individuals. Study observations and caveats: A reduction in generation probabilities was seen for non-shared clonotypes relative to those shared by all four donors.

The data were produced by immunoSEQ multiplex PCR, yet TCRdb's version contains in-frame clones alone and is incomplete. The table includes about 1.5 million clones, 95% to 99% detected once. Of note for this clone: Its specificity is unknown. Other nucleotide sequences from this sample produce the same CDR3.

The ends lost 0 bases at V and 4 bases at J; junction bases unmatched: 4. The CDR3 is made up of 15 amino acids. Per the germline V gene, CDR1 is SGDLS and CDR2 is YYNGEE. This rearrangement joins TRBV9 to TRBJ2-1; 7 bases are a match to TRBD2. Sequencing was performed on naive CD4+ T cells sorted from blood. As to subset: CD45RA+ positively selected. The source is a man younger than 45 in good health. The CDR3 DNA follows: TGTGCCAGCAGCGTAGTTGCTAGCGGATACAATGAGCAGTTCTTC. It is translated as CASSVVASGYNEQFF.